The 8 T cell receptor beta chains below were found in one sample sequenced in a study of blood T cell repertoires in COVID-19 (dated by TCRdb to about 2020). The library was built by means of the immunoSEQ multiplex PCR assay. Drawn from immuneACCESS, this table holds only the in-frame rearrangements with V and J called that TCRdb kept. Clones are partly lost; checked studies trace under half to an unresolved V gene and leave the rest unexplained. In this sample the table shows roughly 280,000 clones, about 89% of which occur a single time. Approximately 9% of the sample is held by the ten biggest clonotypes. The sequenced sample was peripheral blood. All receptors come from a middle-aged man with active or convalescent COVID-19.

The rearrangement joins TRBV19 to TRBJ2-2; 7 positions match TRBD2. V lost 7 bases and J lost 0; bases outside the gene matches: 23. The CDR3 contains 21 residues. The V gene's germline CDR1 is LNHDA and CDR2 SQIVND (reference sequence). The CDR3 region has the DNA TGTGCCAGTAACCTATACGGAGACTTGGGGGGGTATATTTCGAACACCGGGGAGCTGTTTTTT. Translation gives CASNLYGDLGGYISNTGELFF. The full variable domain, completed using reference TRBV19 and TRBJ2-2, is DGGITQSPKYLFRKEGQNVTLSCEQNLNHDAMYWYRQDPGQGLRLIYYSQIVNDFQKGDIAEGYSVSREKKESFPLTVTSAQKNPTAFYLCASNLYGDLGGYISNTGELFFGEGSRLTVL.

This sequence joins TRBV19 and TRBJ1-5; D is unclear. Trimming left V 5 bases short and J 0 bases short, with 8 bases between. Germline assignment: CDR1 LNHDA and CDR2 SQIVND (reference sequence). The CDR3 sequence is 14 residues long. This chain's CDR3 is CASSPVNSNQPQHF. The DNA of the CDR3 is TGTGCCAGTAGTCCGGTTAATAGCAATCAGCCCCAGCATTTT.

The V gene is TRBV7-9, the J gene TRBJ2-5; tentatively, D is TRBD2 (5 bases). Germline V gene sequence: CDR1 SEHNR, CDR2 FQNEAQ (reference sequence). This CDR3 has 15 amino acids. Trimming left V 1 base short and J 0 bases short, with 9 bases between. The CDR3 sequence: CASSLVAGDQETQYF. The CDR3 nucleotides read TGTGCCAGCAGCTTAGTGGCGGGTGACCAAGAGACCCAGTACTTC.

CDR3 in DNA: TGTGCCAGCAGCCCGGGCGGGGGGAGGACAGATACGCAGTATTTT. It is translated as CASSPGGGRTDTQYF. J is TRBJ2-3 and V is TRBV4-2, with 8 bases lining up with TRBD2. V shed 4 bases, J shed 3 bases, and the junction held 6 bases outside the gene matches. The CDR3 is 15 residues long. Per the germline V gene, CDR1 is LGHNA and CDR2 is YNFKEQ.

The chain uses TRBV19 and TRBJ2-7; 15 bases are a match to TRBD2. Trimming at V came to 8 bases and at J to 5 bases, leaving 1 base not matched to a gene. This CDR3 has 13 residues. The germline CDR1 and CDR2 sequences are LNHDA and SQIVND (reference sequence). In nucleotides, the CDR3 is TGTGCCAGTGGGACTAGCGGGGGGAACGAGCAGTACTTC. Translated, it gives CASGTSGGNEQYF.

The CDR3 DNA follows: TGTGCCAGCAGCCGGACAGTGGGCAATCAGCCCCAGCATTTT. This translates into CASSRTVGNQPQHF. The chain links TRBV3-1 (or the pseudogene TRBV3-2) to TRBJ1-5; D might be TRBD1 (6 bases). The CDR3 is made up of 14 amino acids. CDR1 LGHDT and CDR2 YNNKEL come from the germline V gene (reference sequence). Deletions cut 4 bases from V and 2 bases from J, with 9 bases between.

The chain recombines TRBV29-1 with TRBJ1-2; TRBD1 aligns across 10 bases. Germline-derived CDR1 and CDR2 are SQVTM and ANQGSEA. V gave up 6 bases and J gave up 6 bases; unmatched junction bases: 7. The CDR3 consists of 13 residues. CDR3: CSVGTGAVDGYTF. The CDR3 DNA reads TGCAGCGTAGGGACAGGGGCAGTTGATGGCTACACCTTC.

The gene calls are TRBV27 and TRBJ2-5; D remains unclear. CDR1 is MNHEY and CDR2 is SMNVEV in the germline V gene (reference sequence). V was trimmed by 7 bases and J by 5 bases, leaving 26 bases between them. CDR3 length: 17 amino acids. The CDR3 spells CASKPLLLTRLGETQYF. CDR3 coding DNA: TGTGCCAGCAAGCCCCTCCTTCTGACGCGGCTCGGGGAGACCCAGTACTTC.